The present entry profiles one T cell receptor beta chain with its context. Its antigen remains unidentified. Bulk libraries came from a prior protocol with listed TCR primers. TCRdb reanalysed the PCR reads using MiXCR and keeps one entry per CDR3 protein. This sample has around 100,000 distinct CDR3 sequences; 35% occur once, and the top ten carry less than 10%. This sample is part of a study of molecular identifiers for immune sequencing clone quantification. Study-level information: In replicates, RNA from about 20,000 or 100,000 naive CD8 cells was split five ways, four sequenced. Findings and caveats of the study: Whereas naive cells kept under 1% of molecules in clones above 20 RNA copies, such clones held over 97% in effectors.

Germline assignment: CDR1 PRHDT and CDR2 FYEKMQ (reference sequence). V dropped 5 bases and J dropped 3 bases, with 11 bases sitting between them. This CDR3 is 13 amino acids long. Sequences were obtained from naive CD8+ T cells from blood, with Jurkat cell RNA spiked in. This sample's subset: FACS-sorted CD8+CD4-CCR7+CD45RA+ naive T cells. The clonotype originates from a human donor in good health. Some libraries in this study had Jurkat cell RNA spiked in. The rearrangement joins TRBV13 to TRBJ2-7; perhaps TRBD1 as D (5 bases). CDR3 in amino acids: CASSLGHGYEQYF. CDR3 DNA sequence: TGTGCCAGCAGCCTCGGACACGGCTACGAGCAGTACTTC.